This TCR beta chain was profiled in a study of beta chain features in type 1 diabetes. Study-level results: Type 1 diabetes patients had TCRB CDR3s that were shorter (moderately but significantly so) in all four CD4+ subsets. For type 1 diabetes patients, VDJ junctions showed fewer insertions and more deletions.

Comment on this clone: Antigen unknown.

This CDR3 region has 14 residues. The germline V gene encodes CDR1 SGHTA and CDR2 FQGNSA. Between the trimmed V and J ends, which lost 5 bases and 4 bases, there was a span of 11 bases. As every portion of the isolated RNA was reverse transcribed, the sequencing read expressed TCRB transcripts. Generated by immunoSEQ multiplex PCR, the TCRdb table keeps only in-frame clones and is missing some. The table shows a few hundred thousand clones, with about 12% occurring only once. This clonotype was obtained from a woman in her late teens or twenties with type 1 diabetes. Sequenced: naive CD4+ T cells from blood. This chain joins TRBV7-2 and TRBJ2-2; D is ambiguous. The CDR3 DNA follows: TGTGCCAGCAGCGCCGAGGCCTCCACCGGGGAGCTGTTTTTT. It codes for CASSAEASTGELFF. The full variable domain, completed using reference TRBV7-2 and TRBJ2-2, is GAGVSQSPSNKVTEKGKDVELRCDPISGHTALYWYRQSLGQGLEFLIYFQGNSAPDKSGLPSDRFSAERTGGSVSTLTIQRTQQEDSAVYLCASSAEASTGELFFGEGSRLTVL.